The T cell receptor beta chain under discussion was sequenced for a study of cytomegalovirus exposure and HLA in healthy donors. Both 60 Vbeta primers and 13 Jbeta primers went into the PCR. The repertoire was sequenced with immunoSEQ multiplex PCR; TCRdb's copy has only in-frame clones and lacks some. The sample records fewer than 200,000 clones, around nine tenths being singletons. Concerning this clone: Its specificity is unknown.

Whole-study findings and limits: The study carried out a later analysis of TCR beta sequences. It associated 15,000 to 20,000 of them with specific HLA alleles at a false discovery rate of 0.05. In a later analysis, TCR beta V- and J-gene trimming showed a link to a missense DCLRE1C variant.

With 5 bases clipped from V and 4 bases from J, the junction kept 9 bases outside the gene matches. From germline, CDR1 is MDHEN and CDR2 SYDVKM. The CDR3 loop spans 15 amino acids. This clonotype was sampled from a woman aged 25 to 39 in good health and CMV-seronegative. The chain carries TRBV28 and TRBJ2-7; TRBD2 matches 9 bases. The specimen was PBMCs. The CDR3 region is CASSLGGLALYEQYF. CDR3 sequence (DNA): TGTGCCAGCAGTCTCGGGGGACTAGCCCTATACGAGCAGTACTTC.